What follows is one T cell receptor (beta chain) and its context. Its antigen is as yet unknown. This sample is drawn from a study of T cell repertoires in cytomegalovirus infection. The wider study: Public TCR beta signatures were indicative of both CMV infection and a matching HLA type. General observations from the study: In two of eight donors, the top clonotype was HLA-C-restricted CMV-specific.

TCRdb passed the reads through MiXCR, listing each CDR3 protein once. The sample contains about 740,000 distinct CDR3 sequences, 35% of which appear only once. The J segment lost 6 bases and the V segment lost 4 bases, leaving 4 bases of the junction unmatched. Germline CDR1 is MDHEN and CDR2 is SYDVKM. The length of the CDR3 is 14 residues. The source is a human donor in good health (CMV status not recorded). Some clones in this sample may be carry-over from other donors' samples. The sequenced sample consisted of PBMCs. This chain uses TRBV28 with TRBJ1-5; 9 bases align to TRBD1. CDR3 in DNA: TGTGCCAGCAGTTCCCGACAGGGGGTTCAGCCCCAGCATTTT. Translation: CASSSRQGVQPQHF. The variable domain in full, with the rest retrieved from reference TRBV28 and TRBJ1-5, is DVKVTQSSRYLVKRTGEKVFLECVQDMDHENMFWYRQDPGLGLRLIYFSYDVKMKEKGDIPEGYSVSREKKERFSLILESASTNQTSMYLCASSSRQGVQPQHFGDGTRLSIL.